This TCR beta chain emerged from a study of cytomegalovirus exposure and HLA in healthy donors. After removal of 1 base from V and 7 bases from J, the junction contained 0 bases not matched to a gene. Per germline, CDR1 SGHNT and CDR2 YENEEA. The CDR3 is 13 amino acids. Vbeta (60) and Jbeta (13) primers were used in the PCR. TCRdb's copy holds only in-frame clones and misses some; the assay was immunoSEQ multiplex PCR. The data hold around 210,000 clones, with around four fifths observed a single time. The TCR sequence derives from a boy younger than 18 in good health and CMV-seronegative. What was sequenced was PBMCs. The gene calls are TRBV11-3 and TRBJ2-1; 8 bases agree with TRBD2. The CDR3 coding sequence is TGTGCCAGCAGCTTAGGCGGGGGGAATGAGCAGTTCTTC. This translates into CASSLGGGNEQFF.